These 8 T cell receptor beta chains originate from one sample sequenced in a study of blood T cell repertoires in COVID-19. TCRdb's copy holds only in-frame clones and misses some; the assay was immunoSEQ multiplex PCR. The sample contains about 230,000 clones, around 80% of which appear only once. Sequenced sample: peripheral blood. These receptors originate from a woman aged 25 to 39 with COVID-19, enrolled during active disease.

The CDR3 DNA sequence: TGTGCCAGCAGCATAGGACTAGCGGGCGGGGGGGATACGCAGTATTTT. This codes for CASSIGLAGGGDTQYF. The rearrangement joins TRBV7-9 to TRBJ2-3, with 11 bases identical to TRBD2. The CDR3 is made up of 16 amino acids. Germline-derived CDR1 and CDR2 are SEHNR and FQNEAQ (reference sequence). The V segment lost 5 bases and the J segment 6 bases; nucleotides outside the gene matches: 10.

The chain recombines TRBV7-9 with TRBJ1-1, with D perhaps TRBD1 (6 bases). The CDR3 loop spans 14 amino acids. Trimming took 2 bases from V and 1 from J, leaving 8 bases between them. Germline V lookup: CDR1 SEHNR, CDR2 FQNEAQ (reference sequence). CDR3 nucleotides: TGTGCCAGCAGCTTACTGGACAGGAACACTGAAGCTTTCTTT. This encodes CASSLLDRNTEAFF.

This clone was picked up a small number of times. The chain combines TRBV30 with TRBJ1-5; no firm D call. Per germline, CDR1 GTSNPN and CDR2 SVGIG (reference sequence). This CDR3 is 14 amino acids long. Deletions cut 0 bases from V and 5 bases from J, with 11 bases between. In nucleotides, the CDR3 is TGTGCCTGGAGTGTGGGGAAGAGGGATCAGCCCCAGCATTTT. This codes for CAWSVGKRDQPQHF.

CDR3 bases: TGTGCCAGCAGCGGACAGGGGGTAACTGGAAACACCATATATTTT. Translation: CASSGQGVTGNTIYF. The V gene is TRBV6-5, the J gene TRBJ1-3, with 10 bases identical to TRBD1. CDR1 and CDR2 from the germline V gene are MNHEY and SVGAGI. J lost 2 bases, V lost 6 bases, and 4 bases had no gene match. The CDR3 loop spans 15 amino acids.

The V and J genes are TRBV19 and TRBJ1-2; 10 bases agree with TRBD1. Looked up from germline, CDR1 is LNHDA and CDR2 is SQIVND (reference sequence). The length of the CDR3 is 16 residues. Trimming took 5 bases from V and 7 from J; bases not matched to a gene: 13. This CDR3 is CASSPGTGDVSFGYTF. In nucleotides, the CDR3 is TGTGCCAGTAGTCCCGGGACAGGGGACGTCAGTTTTGGCTACACCTTC.

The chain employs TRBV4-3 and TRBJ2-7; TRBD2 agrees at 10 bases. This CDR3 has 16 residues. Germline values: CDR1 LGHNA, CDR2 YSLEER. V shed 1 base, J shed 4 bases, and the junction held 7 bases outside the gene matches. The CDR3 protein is CASSQGGLAAGYEQYF. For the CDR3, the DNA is TGCGCCAGCAGCCAAGGTGGACTAGCGGCAGGATACGAGCAGTACTTC.

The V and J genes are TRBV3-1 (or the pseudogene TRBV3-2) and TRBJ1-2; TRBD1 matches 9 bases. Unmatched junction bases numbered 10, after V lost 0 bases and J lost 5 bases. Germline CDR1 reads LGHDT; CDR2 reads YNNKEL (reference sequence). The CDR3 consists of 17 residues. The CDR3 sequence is CASSQDIGTGSMYGYTF. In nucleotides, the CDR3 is TGTGCCAGCAGCCAAGATATCGGGACAGGGTCGATGTATGGCTACACCTTC.

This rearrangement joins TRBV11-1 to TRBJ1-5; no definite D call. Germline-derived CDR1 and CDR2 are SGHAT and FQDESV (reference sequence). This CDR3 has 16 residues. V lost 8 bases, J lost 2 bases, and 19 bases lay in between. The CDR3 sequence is CASEGPCLWGNQPQHF. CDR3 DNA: TGTGCCAGCGAGGGCCCATGCCTGTGGGGCAATCAGCCCCAGCATTTT.